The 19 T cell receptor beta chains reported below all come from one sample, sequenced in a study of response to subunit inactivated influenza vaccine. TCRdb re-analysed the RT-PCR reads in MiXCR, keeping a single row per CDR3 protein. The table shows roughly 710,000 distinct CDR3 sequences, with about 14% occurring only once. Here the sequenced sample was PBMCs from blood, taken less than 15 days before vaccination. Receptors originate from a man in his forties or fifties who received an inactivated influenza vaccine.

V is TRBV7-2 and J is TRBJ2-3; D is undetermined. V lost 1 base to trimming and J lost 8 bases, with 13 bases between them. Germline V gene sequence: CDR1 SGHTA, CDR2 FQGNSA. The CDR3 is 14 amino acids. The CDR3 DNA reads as TGTGCCAGCAGCTTAGGACTCGGCGGTGGTACGCAGTATTTT. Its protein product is CASSLGLGGGTQYF.

CDR3 bases: TGTGCCAGCAGGGACTTTCTCGTCACCGGGGAGCTGTTTTTT. Translated, it gives CASRDFLVTGELFF. The chain couples TRBV6-1 to TRBJ2-2; a weak D match, TRBD2 (5 bases). Germline V gene data show CDR1 as MNHNS and CDR2 as SASEGT. The V gene lost 6 bases and the J gene lost 4 bases, with 12 bases spanning the gap. The CDR3 totals 14 residues.

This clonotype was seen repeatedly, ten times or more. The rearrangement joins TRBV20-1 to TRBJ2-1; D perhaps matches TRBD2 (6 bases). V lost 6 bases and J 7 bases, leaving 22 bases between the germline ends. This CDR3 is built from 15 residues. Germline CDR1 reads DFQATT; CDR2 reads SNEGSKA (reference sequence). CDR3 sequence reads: CSAPSTGLPTNEQFF. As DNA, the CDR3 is TGCAGTGCCCCCAGTACGGGACTCCCCACGAATGAGCAGTTCTTC.

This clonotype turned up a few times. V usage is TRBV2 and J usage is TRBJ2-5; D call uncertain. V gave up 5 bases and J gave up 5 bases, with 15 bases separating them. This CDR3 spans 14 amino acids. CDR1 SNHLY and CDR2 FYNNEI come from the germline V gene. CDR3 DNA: TGTGCCAGCAGTCTCCCGGGTCTCGGCGAGACCCAGTACTTC. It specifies CASSLPGLGETQYF.

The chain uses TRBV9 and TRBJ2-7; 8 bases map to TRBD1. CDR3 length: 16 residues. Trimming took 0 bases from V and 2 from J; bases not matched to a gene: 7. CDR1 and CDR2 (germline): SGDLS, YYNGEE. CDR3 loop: CASSVVPTGGAYEQYF. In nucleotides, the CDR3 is TGTGCCAGCAGCGTAGTCCCAACAGGGGGTGCCTACGAGCAGTACTTC.

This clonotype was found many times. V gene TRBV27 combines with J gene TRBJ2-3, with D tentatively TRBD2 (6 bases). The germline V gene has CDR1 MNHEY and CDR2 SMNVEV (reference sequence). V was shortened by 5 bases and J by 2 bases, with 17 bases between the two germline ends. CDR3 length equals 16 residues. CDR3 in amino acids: CASSPTGDWVTDTQYF. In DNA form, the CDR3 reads TGTGCCAGCAGTCCAACGGGGGATTGGGTCACAGATACGCAGTATTTT.

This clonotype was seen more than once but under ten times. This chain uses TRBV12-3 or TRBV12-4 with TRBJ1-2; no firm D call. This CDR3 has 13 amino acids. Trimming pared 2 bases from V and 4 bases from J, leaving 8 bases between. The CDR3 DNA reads TGTGCCAGCAGTTTATGGGCCGGCTATGGCTACACCTTC. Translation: CASSLWAGYGYTF.

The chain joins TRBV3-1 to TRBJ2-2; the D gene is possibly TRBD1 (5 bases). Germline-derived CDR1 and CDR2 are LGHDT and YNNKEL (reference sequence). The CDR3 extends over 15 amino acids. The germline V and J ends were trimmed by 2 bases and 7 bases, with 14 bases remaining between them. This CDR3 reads CASSQIWFQGGELFF. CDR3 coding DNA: TGTGCCAGCAGCCAAATCTGGTTCCAGGGCGGGGAGCTGTTTTTT.

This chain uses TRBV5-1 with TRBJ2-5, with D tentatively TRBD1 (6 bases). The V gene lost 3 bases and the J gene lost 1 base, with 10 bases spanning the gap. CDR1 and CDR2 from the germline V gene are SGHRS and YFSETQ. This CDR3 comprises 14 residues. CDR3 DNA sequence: TGCGCCAGCAGCTATATCAGGGGCCAAGAGACCCAGTACTTC. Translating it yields CASSYIRGQETQYF.

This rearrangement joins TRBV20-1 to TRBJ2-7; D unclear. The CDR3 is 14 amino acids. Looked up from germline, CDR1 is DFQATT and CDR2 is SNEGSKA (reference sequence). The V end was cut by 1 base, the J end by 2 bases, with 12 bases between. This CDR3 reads CSARVLHTAYEQYF. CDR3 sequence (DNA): TGCAGTGCTAGAGTTTTACATACGGCCTACGAGCAGTACTTC.

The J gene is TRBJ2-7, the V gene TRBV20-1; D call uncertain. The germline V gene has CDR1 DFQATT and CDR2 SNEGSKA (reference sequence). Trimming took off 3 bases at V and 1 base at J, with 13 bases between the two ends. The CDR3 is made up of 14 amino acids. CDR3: CSARSRLLSYEQYF. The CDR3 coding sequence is TGCAGTGCTAGGAGTCGGCTCCTATCCTACGAGCAGTACTTC.

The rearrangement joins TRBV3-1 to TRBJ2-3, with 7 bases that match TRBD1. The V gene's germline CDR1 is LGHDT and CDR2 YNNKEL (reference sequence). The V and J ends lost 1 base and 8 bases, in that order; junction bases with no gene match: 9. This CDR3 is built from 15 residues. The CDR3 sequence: CASSQGGLTGATQYF. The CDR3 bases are TGTGCCAGCAGCCAAGGGGGATTAACAGGGGCTACGCAGTATTTT.

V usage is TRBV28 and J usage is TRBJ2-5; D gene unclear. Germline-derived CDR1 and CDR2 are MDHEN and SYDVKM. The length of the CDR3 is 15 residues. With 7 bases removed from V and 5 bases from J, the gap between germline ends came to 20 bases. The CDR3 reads CASTSGFPPRETQYF. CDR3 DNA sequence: TGTGCCAGCACGTCCGGTTTTCCCCCCCGGGAGACCCAGTACTTC. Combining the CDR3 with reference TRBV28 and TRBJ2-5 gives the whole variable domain DVKVTQSSRYLVKRTGEKVFLECVQDMDHENMFWYRQDPGLGLRLIYFSYDVKMKEKGDIPEGYSVSREKKERFSLILESASTNQTSMYLCASTSGFPPRETQYFGPGTRLLVL.

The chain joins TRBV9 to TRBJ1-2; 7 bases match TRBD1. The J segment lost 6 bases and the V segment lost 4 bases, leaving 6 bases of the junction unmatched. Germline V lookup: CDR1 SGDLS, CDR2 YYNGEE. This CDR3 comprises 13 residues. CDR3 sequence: CASSPGQIDGYTF. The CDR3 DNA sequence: TGTGCCAGCAGCCCGGGACAGATTGATGGCTACACCTTC.

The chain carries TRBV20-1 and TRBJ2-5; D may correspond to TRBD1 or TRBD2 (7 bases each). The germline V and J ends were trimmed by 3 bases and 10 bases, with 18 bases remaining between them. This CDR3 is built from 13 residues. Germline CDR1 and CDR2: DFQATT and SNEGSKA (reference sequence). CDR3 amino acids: CSARDRRSGGQYF. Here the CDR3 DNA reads TGCAGTGCTAGGGACAGGCGGTCGGGGGGCCAGTACTTC.

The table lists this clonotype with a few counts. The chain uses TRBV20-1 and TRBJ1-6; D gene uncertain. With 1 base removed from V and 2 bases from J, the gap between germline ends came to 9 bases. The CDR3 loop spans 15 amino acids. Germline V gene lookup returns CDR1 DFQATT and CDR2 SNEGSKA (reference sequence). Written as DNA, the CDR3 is TGCAGTGCTAGAGCCGGGGTGACCTATAATTCACCCCTCCACTTT. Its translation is CSARAGVTYNSPLHF.

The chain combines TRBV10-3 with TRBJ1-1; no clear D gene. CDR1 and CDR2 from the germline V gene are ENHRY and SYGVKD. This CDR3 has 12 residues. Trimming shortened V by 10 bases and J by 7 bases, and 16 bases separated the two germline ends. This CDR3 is CATSILRGEAFF. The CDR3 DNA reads TGTGCCACCTCAATCCTCCGGGGTGAAGCTTTCTTT.

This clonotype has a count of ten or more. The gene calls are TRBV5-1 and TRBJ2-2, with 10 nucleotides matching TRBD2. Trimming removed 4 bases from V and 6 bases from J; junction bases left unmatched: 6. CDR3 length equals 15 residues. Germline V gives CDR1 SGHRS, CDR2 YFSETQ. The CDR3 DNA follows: TGCGCCAGCAGCGTCAGCGGGGGGGCCTCCGGGGAGCTGTTTTTT. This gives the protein CASSVSGGASGELFF.

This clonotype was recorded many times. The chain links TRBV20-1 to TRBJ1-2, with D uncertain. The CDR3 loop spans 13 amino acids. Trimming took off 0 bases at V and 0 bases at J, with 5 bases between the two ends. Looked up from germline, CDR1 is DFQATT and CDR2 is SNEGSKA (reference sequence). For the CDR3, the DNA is TGCAGTGCTAGAGATAAGCCTAACTATGGCTACACCTTC. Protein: CSARDKPNYGYTF.